This record looks at one T cell receptor (beta chain) sequence and its context. This table comes from immunoSEQ multiplex PCR, and its TCRdb copy is limited to in-frame clones, with some not included. The repertoire includes about 350,000 clones, about nine tenths of them detected once, and 0.95% to 1.5% sits in the top ten. The CDR3 has 18 amino acids. Germline V lookup: CDR1 LNHNV, CDR2 YYDKDF (reference sequence). V gave up 0 bases and J gave up 0 bases; unmatched junction bases: 9. The data belong to a study of cytomegalovirus exposure and HLA in healthy donors. The receptor's source is a woman in her thirties in good health and CMV-seropositive. This chain joins TRBV15 and TRBJ1-1, with 8 bases lining up with TRBD1. The sequenced sample consisted of PBMCs. The CDR3 nucleotides are TGTGCCACCAGCAGAGAACGGACAGGGAGGGGGATGAACACTGAAGCTTTCTTT. Protein: CATSRERTGRGMNTEAFF.